A single sample gave rise to the 27 T cell receptor beta chains below, sequenced in a study of blood T cells in healthy people across ages. A J-beta primer mix and a sample-barcoded 5' primer were used in a second PCR of about 7 to 12 cycles. TCRdb recomputed calls from the 5' RACE reads with MiXCR, one row per CDR3 protein. The table has about 1.8 million distinct CDR3 sequences, around 50% seen once. The sample consisted of blood. These TCRs come from a woman aged 40 to 50 in good health.

The chain uses TRBV20-1 and TRBJ2-5, with 9 nucleotides matching TRBD2. Judging by the DNA end, TRBJ2-7 fits better; the J call may be wrong. The CDR3 length is 16 residues. CDR1 DFQATT and CDR2 SNEGSKA come from the germline V gene (reference sequence). The CDR3 DNA sequence: TGCAGTGCTAGCGATCCGGGGGGCGGGAGGGCCGTCGAGCAGTACTTC. Protein sequence: CSASDPGGGRAVEQYF.

The rearrangement links TRBV6-5 to TRBJ2-5; D gene uncertain. The CDR3 is made up of 15 amino acids. CDR1 and CDR2 (germline): MNHEY, SVGAGI. V lost 0 bases and J lost 3, with 11 bases in between. The CDR3 region is CASSYSLAQKETQYF. CDR3 nucleotide sequence: TGTGCCAGCAGTTACTCACTTGCACAGAAAGAGACCCAGTACTTC.

The V and J genes are TRBV6-2 or TRBV6-3 and TRBJ2-6; 8 bases map to TRBD1. The CDR3 has 16 amino acids. V gave up 7 bases and J gave up 7 bases; unmatched junction bases: 12. Germline values: CDR1 MNHEY, CDR2 SVGEGT. CDR3 sequence: CASTDRGRGLANVLTF. The DNA of the CDR3 is TGTGCCAGCACTGACAGAGGCAGGGGGCTAGCCAACGTCCTGACTTTC.

The chain employs TRBV20-1 and TRBJ1-2; tentatively, D is TRBD1 (5 bases). Trimming pared 5 bases from V and 8 bases from J, leaving 18 bases between. CDR3 length equals 13 residues. Germline values: CDR1 DFQATT, CDR2 SNEGSKA (reference sequence). The chain's CDR3 is CSAPDRGAGGYTF. CDR3 DNA sequence: TGCAGTGCTCCCGATAGGGGCGCGGGCGGCTACACCTTC.

The chain is built from TRBV7-2 and TRBJ2-4; 7 nucleotides line up with TRBD1. Germline V gene sequence: CDR1 SGHTA, CDR2 FQGNSA. The CDR3 covers 13 residues. J lost 11 bases, V lost 6 bases, and 10 bases had no gene match. CDR3 nucleotides: TGTGCCAGCAGATCCGGGACAGAAAGTCTTCAGTACTTC. Its protein is CASRSGTESLQYF.

The genes are TRBV14 and TRBJ1-1, with TRBD1 matching over 7 bases. The germline gives CDR1 SGHDN, CDR2 FVKESK. This CDR3 comprises 14 residues. The ends lost 4 bases at V and 4 bases at J; junction bases unmatched: 6. The CDR3: CASSRQGPPTEAFF. As DNA, the CDR3 is TGTGCCAGCAGCCGACAGGGTCCCCCCACTGAAGCTTTCTTT.

The chain couples TRBV5-1 to TRBJ1-6; 7 nucleotides line up with TRBD1. Germline lookup yields CDR1 SGHRS and CDR2 YFSETQ. This CDR3 region has 15 residues. Losses at the gene ends were 4 bases for V and 8 bases for J; bases not matched to a gene: 9. CDR3: CASSETGFPHSPLHF. DNA for the CDR3: TGCGCCAGCAGCGAGACAGGGTTCCCCCATTCACCCCTCCACTTT.

The chain combines TRBV15 with TRBJ2-3, with no clear D. The CDR3 runs 14 residues. The V gene lost 3 bases and the J gene lost 3 bases, with 10 bases spanning the gap. Germline CDR1 and CDR2: LNHNV and YYDKDF (reference sequence). The CDR3 coding sequence is TGTGCCACCAGCAGCAAGGTTGAGACAGATACGCAGTATTTT. This codes for CATSSKVETDTQYF.

The rearrangement links TRBV20-1 to TRBJ2-7, with D perhaps assigned TRBD1 or TRBD2 (5 bases each). The CDR3 covers 15 residues. Looked up from germline, CDR1 is DFQATT and CDR2 is SNEGSKA (reference sequence). V lost 0 bases, J lost 3 bases, and 15 bases lay in between. The CDR3 reads CSARDLGQGVYEQYF. The CDR3 DNA reads as TGCAGTGCTAGAGATTTGGGGCAGGGAGTCTACGAGCAGTACTTC.

This clonotype appeared a few times. This sequence joins TRBV20-1 and TRBJ2-7, with D tentatively TRBD2 (6 bases). CDR1 DFQATT and CDR2 SNEGSKA come from the germline V gene (reference sequence). V gave up 1 base and J gave up 7 bases, with 20 bases separating them. There are 15 residues in the CDR3. The CDR3 is CSARVSVGTFGEQYF. As DNA, the CDR3 is TGCAGTGCTAGAGTCTCTGTGGGGACTTTTGGAGAGCAGTACTTC.

This sequence joins TRBV7-2 and TRBJ2-5; D is perhaps TRBD2 (5 bases). V dropped 2 bases and J dropped 0 bases, with 10 bases sitting between them. The CDR3 has 15 residues. Germline V gene data show CDR1 as SGHTA and CDR2 as FQGNSA. This CDR3 is CASSLRWTDQETQYF. CDR3 DNA sequence: TGTGCCAGCAGCTTAAGGTGGACTGACCAAGAGACCCAGTACTTC.

This clonotype was seen more than once but under ten times. This rearrangement joins TRBV4-3 to TRBJ1-6, with 7 bases identical to TRBD1. The V segment lost 1 base and the J segment 10 bases; nucleotides outside the gene matches: 7. The germline V gene has CDR1 LGHNA and CDR2 YSLEER. The CDR3 loop spans 15 amino acids. In DNA form, the CDR3 reads TGCGCCAGCAGCCAAGGCGACAGGGACCCCTCACCCCTCCACTTT. It translates to CASSQGDRDPSPLHF.

This sequence joins TRBV4-1 and TRBJ2-7; D remains unclear. CDR3 size: 15 residues. CDR1 MGHRA and CDR2 YSYEKL come from the germline V gene. Between the trimmed V and J ends, which lost 0 bases and 0 bases, there was a span of 9 bases. The CDR3 nucleotides read TGCGCCAGCAGCCAAGAGGAGACCCCCTCCTACGAGCAGTACTTC. Translation gives CASSQEETPSYEQYF.

The chain has TRBV7-9 and TRBJ2-3; 8 nucleotides line up with TRBD1. Unmatched junction bases numbered 6, after V lost 4 bases and J lost 9 bases. The CDR3 is 13 residues long. The germline gives CDR1 SEHNR, CDR2 FQNEAQ (reference sequence). The CDR3 protein is CASSSGQGPTQYF. The DNA for the CDR3 is TGTGCCAGCAGCTCCGGACAGGGTCCCACGCAGTATTTT.

The CDR3 sequence is CATSREGLAGQETQYF. As DNA, the CDR3 is TGTGCCACCAGCAGAGAAGGACTAGCGGGGCAAGAGACCCAGTACTTC. The gene calls are TRBV15 and TRBJ2-5, with 12 bases that match TRBD2. After removal of 0 bases from V and 2 bases from J, the junction contained 1 base not matched to a gene. This CDR3 region has 16 residues. CDR1 LNHNV and CDR2 YYDKDF come from the germline V gene (reference sequence).

The rearrangement links TRBV5-1 to TRBJ2-3; perhaps TRBD2 as D (5 bases). CDR3 length equals 14 residues. Trimming removed 5 bases at V and 6 bases at J, with 16 bases between. From germline, CDR1 is SGHRS and CDR2 YFSETQ. CDR3 sequence (DNA): TGCGCCAGCAGTTCCGGGATCCCAAACGATACGCAGTATTTT. Translated, it gives CASSSGIPNDTQYF. Full variable domain (outside the CDR3, taken from reference TRBV5-1 and TRBJ2-3): KAGVTQTPRYLIKTRGQQVTLSCSPISGHRSVSWYQQTPGQGLQFLFEYFSETQRNKGNFPGRFSGRQFSNSRSEMNVSTLELGDSALYLCASSSGIPNDTQYFGPGTRLTVL.

The rearrangement links TRBV6-5 to TRBJ2-6; the D gene is possibly TRBD1 (5 bases). V was shortened by 6 bases and J by 2 bases, with 8 bases between the two germline ends. Germline V gives CDR1 MNHEY, CDR2 SVGAGI. The CDR3 has 14 amino acids. This CDR3 reads CASSRVAGANVLTF. The DNA of the CDR3 is TGTGCCAGCAGCAGGGTCGCTGGGGCCAACGTCCTGACTTTC.

This clonotype has only a few counts. The rearrangement uses TRBV4-3 and TRBJ2-7; 7 nucleotides align to TRBD2. Germline loops: CDR1 LGHNA, CDR2 YSLEER. The CDR3 contains 15 residues. J gave up 0 bases and V 0 bases, and 2 bases lay outside the gene matches. CDR3 loop: CASSQEAGISYEQYF. The DNA for the CDR3 is TGCGCCAGCAGCCAAGAAGCGGGGATCTCCTACGAGCAGTACTTC.

J is TRBJ2-5 and V is TRBV28; maybe TRBD2 (5 bases). V was cut by 7 bases and J by 11 bases, with 20 bases left in between. This CDR3 contains 13 residues. CDR1 and CDR2 (germline): MDHEN, SYDVKM. The CDR3, as DNA: TGTGCCAGCACCGAAAGGGCGGGCAATGAGCAGTACTTC. It translates to CASTERAGNEQYF.

In this sample, this clonotype turned up once. This chain joins TRBV7-9 and TRBJ1-4; 8 nucleotides match TRBD1. CDR3 size: 14 residues. V trimming: 11 bases; J trimming: 5 bases; junction bases outside the gene matches: 10. Germline loops: CDR1 SEHNR, CDR2 FQNEAQ (reference sequence). CDR3 DNA: TGTGCCGGGACCCCGGGACAGGTGAATGAAAAACTGTTTTTT. Protein product: CAGTPGQVNEKLFF.

This chain uses TRBV5-6 with TRBJ1-5; a possible D gene is TRBD1 (6 bases). Looked up from germline, CDR1 is SGHDT and CDR2 is YYEEEE. V dropped 3 bases and J dropped 4 bases, with 23 bases sitting between them. The CDR3 extends over 18 amino acids. This CDR3 is CASSSAKQGQSWNQPQHF. In DNA form, the CDR3 reads TGTGCCAGCAGCTCGGCGAAACAGGGTCAGAGTTGGAATCAGCCCCAGCATTTT.

This chain connects TRBV11-2 to TRBJ2-5; D is possibly TRBD2 (6 bases). The J call could be wrong; TRBJ2-7 is a better fit for the DNA end. The germline gives CDR1 SGHAT, CDR2 FQNNGV. The CDR3 contains 15 residues. This CDR3 reads CASSFTGGGTYEQYF. The CDR3 bases are TGTGCCAGCAGCTTCACGGGTGGCGGGACCTACGAGCAGTACTTC.

This clonotype was detected once. The chain recombines TRBV28 with TRBJ2-3; D perhaps matches TRBD2 (7 bases). The ends were cut back, 3 bases at V and 3 bases at J, with 19 bases in the middle. The CDR3 runs 17 residues. CDR1 is MDHEN and CDR2 is SYDVKM in the germline V gene. DNA of the CDR3: TGTGCCAGCAGTTTCGGGACATTAAACGGGGGGACAGATACGCAGTATTTT. It encodes CASSFGTLNGGTDTQYF.

The gene calls are TRBV20-1 and TRBJ1-5, with a tentative D call TRBD1 (5 bases). Per the germline V gene, CDR1 is DFQATT and CDR2 is SNEGSKA (reference sequence). The CDR3 totals 15 residues. With 6 bases removed from V and 0 bases from J, the gap between germline ends came to 15 bases. This CDR3 reads CSALGRGYSNQPQHF. CDR3 bases: TGCAGTGCCCTGGGCCGGGGCTATAGCAATCAGCCCCAGCATTTT.

The chain has TRBV7-2 and TRBJ2-5; 7 bases are shared with TRBD2. From germline, CDR1 is SGHTA and CDR2 FQGNSA. This CDR3 has 14 amino acids. V was clipped by 5 bases and J by 1 base; unmatched bases: 4. The CDR3 coding sequence is TGTGCCAGCAGCAACAGGACTAGCCAAGAGACCCAGTACTTC. Translation: CASSNRTSQETQYF.

This sequence joins TRBV7-8 and TRBJ2-6; D is perhaps TRBD2 (7 bases). This CDR3 comprises 23 residues. CDR1 and CDR2 from the germline V gene are SGHVS and FQNEAQ. The germline V and J ends were trimmed by 5 bases and 0 bases, with 32 bases remaining between them. This chain's CDR3 is CASSIPPGGAGEKTSSGANVLTF. CDR3 sequence (DNA): TGTGCCAGCAGCATCCCACCGGGGGGCGCGGGGGAGAAAACCAGCTCTGGGGCCAACGTCCTGACTTTC.

This clonotype was picked up a small number of times. This chain joins TRBV7-2 and TRBJ1-2; TRBD1 might be the D (5 bases). Trimming pared 5 bases from V and 4 bases from J, leaving 17 bases between. Looked up from germline, CDR1 is SGHTA and CDR2 is FQGNSA. This CDR3 comprises 15 residues. CDR3 sequence: CASSRGAGPSYGYTF. The CDR3 DNA is TGTGCCAGCAGCCGAGGGGCAGGGCCATCCTATGGCTACACCTTC.